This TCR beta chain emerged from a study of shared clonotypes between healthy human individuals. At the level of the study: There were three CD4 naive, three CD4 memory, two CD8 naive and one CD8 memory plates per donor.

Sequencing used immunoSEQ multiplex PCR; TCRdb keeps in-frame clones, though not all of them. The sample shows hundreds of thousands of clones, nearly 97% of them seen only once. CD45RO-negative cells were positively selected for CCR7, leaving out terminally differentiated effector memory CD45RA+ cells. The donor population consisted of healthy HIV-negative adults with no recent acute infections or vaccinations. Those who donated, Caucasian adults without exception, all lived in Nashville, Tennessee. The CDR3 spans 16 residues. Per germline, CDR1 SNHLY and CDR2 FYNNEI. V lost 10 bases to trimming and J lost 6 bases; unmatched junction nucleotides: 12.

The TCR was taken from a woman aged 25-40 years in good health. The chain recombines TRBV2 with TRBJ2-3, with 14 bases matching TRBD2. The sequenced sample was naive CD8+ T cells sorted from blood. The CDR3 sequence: CATRDRLAGGRDTQYF. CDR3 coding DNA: TGTGCCACCCGGGACCGACTAGCGGGAGGGCGGGATACGCAGTATTTT.